This T cell receptor beta chain was sequenced for a study of technical replicates of blood from several donors. Repertoires were generated with immunoSEQ multiplex PCR, while TCRdb's copy carries only in-frame clones and drops some. The sample has some 78,000 clones, around 92% seen once. Germline CDR1 is MNHNS and CDR2 is SASEGT. V was trimmed by 4 bases and J by 5 bases, leaving 12 bases between them. The CDR3 loop spans 13 amino acids. The rearrangement uses TRBV6-1 and TRBJ2-7; D is ambiguous. The sequenced sample was T cells isolated from PBMCs. The receptor's source is a human donor in good health. CDR3 region: CASSVNWANEQYF. The CDR3 DNA is TGTGCCAGCAGTGTTAATTGGGCGAACGAGCAGTACTTC.